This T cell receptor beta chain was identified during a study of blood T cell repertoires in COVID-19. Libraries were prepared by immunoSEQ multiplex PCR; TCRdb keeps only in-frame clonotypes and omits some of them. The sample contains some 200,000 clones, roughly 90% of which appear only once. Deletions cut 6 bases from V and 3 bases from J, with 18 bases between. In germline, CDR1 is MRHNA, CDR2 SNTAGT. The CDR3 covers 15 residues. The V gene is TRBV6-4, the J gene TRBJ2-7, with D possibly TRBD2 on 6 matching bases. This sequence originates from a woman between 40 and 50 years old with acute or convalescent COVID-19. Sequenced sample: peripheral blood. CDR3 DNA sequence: TGTGCCAGCAGCTGCCCCGCAGGGAGGAACTACGAGCAGTACGTC. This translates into CASSCPAGRNYEQYV.